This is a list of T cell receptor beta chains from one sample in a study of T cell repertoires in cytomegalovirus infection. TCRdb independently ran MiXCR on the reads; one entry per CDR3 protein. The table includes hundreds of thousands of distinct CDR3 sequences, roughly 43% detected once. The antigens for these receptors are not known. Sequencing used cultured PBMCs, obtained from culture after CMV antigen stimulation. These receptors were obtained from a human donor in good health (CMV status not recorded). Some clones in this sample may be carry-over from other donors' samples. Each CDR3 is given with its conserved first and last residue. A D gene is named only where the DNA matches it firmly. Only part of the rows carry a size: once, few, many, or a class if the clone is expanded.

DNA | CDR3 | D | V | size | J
TGTGCCAGCAGTGACGGACAGGGCTTGGGCACTGAAGCTTTCTTT | CASSDGQGLGTEAFF | TRBD1 | TRBV6-6 | . | TRBJ1-1
TGTGCCAGCAGCTTGCTTATGGCGCAGGGTCAACGAAGACTGGACTATGGCTACACCTTC | CASSLLMAQGQRRLDYGYTF | . | TRBV5-6 | . | TRBJ1-2
TGTGCCAGCAGTTACTCGGGACAGGGGGAGCAGTACTTC | CASSYSGQGEQYF | TRBD1 | TRBV6-2/TRBV6-3 | few | TRBJ2-7
TGTGCCAGCAGCCCGGAGGAGAGTGGCACAGATACGCAGTATTTT | CASSPEESGTDTQYF | . | TRBV11-2 | . | TRBJ2-3
TGTGCCAGCACCAAGTGGTGGGGCGGGAGGGCCGTCAATGAGCAGTTCTTC | CASTKWWGGRAVNEQFF | TRBD2 | TRBV6-2/TRBV6-3 | . | TRBJ2-1
TGTGCCAGCAGTTACTCGGGGGCAGGGTCTTCACCCCTCCACTTT | CASSYSGAGSSPLHF | . | TRBV6-6 | . | TRBJ1-6
TGTGCCAGCAGCCCATTGCGGGGGGCAGGAGAGACCCAGTACTTC | CASSPLRGAGETQYF | TRBD2 | TRBV11-1 | few | TRBJ2-5
TGCAGTGCTAGGATCCCCGGCGGGAGGGTCCAAAACATTCAGTACTTC | CSARIPGGRVQNIQYF | TRBD2 | TRBV20-1 | . | TRBJ2-4
TGTGCCAGCACCCAGAGTCAGGGGGACTCTGGAAACACCATATATTTT | CASTQSQGDSGNTIYF | TRBD1 | TRBV7-2 | many | TRBJ1-3
TGTGCCAGCAGGACTTTCCGGAGGGAGACTGAAGCTTTCTTT | CASRTFRRETEAFF | . | TRBV6-1 | few | TRBJ1-1
TGTGCCAGCAGCCCAGTTCGCGCGGGGGGTACCAGGGATACGCAGTATTTT | CASSPVRAGGTRDTQYF | TRBD2 | TRBV7-8 | few | TRBJ2-3
TGTGCCAGTAGTATTCGCCGTGGGGCCGATGGCTACACCTTC | CASSIRRGADGYTF | . | TRBV19 | few | TRBJ1-2
TGTGCCAGCGGAGGTGTTGGACAGGGTGGTTCACCCCTCCACTTT | CASGGVGQGGSPLHF | TRBD1 | TRBV4-2 | few | TRBJ1-6
TGTGCCAGCAGAACTCCCTACGAGCAGTACTTC | CASRTPYEQYF | . | TRBV6-2/TRBV6-3 | . | TRBJ2-7
TGTGCCAGCAGTGAGGCAGGGACTACCTACGAGCAGTACTTC | CASSEAGTTYEQYF | TRBD2 | TRBV6-1 | once | TRBJ2-7
TGTGCCAGCAGTATGGGGACTAGCGGGAGCCCCAGGCAGTACTTC | CASSMGTSGSPRQYF | TRBD2 | TRBV27 | . | TRBJ2-7
TGTGCCAGCAGTTCCCCGGGACAGGTCTCTGGGGCCAACGTCCTGACTTTC | CASSSPGQVSGANVLTF | TRBD1 | TRBV28 | . | TRBJ2-6
TGTGCCAGCAGCTTTAACTTTGGGCCGAGTCAGTACTTC | CASSFNFGPSQYF | . | TRBV7-2 | . | TRBJ2-7
TGTGCCACCAGCAGGGACAGGGAGGGCTATGGCTACACCTTC | CATSRDREGYGYTF | TRBD1 | TRBV15 | few | TRBJ1-2
TGTGCCAGCGAGGGACTGTATAATTCACCCCTCCACTTT | CASEGLYNSPLHF | . | TRBV6-1 | . | TRBJ1-6
TGTGCCAGCAGAGGGGGAACACAAACCCATATGAACACTGAAGCTTTCTTT | CASRGGTQTHMNTEAFF | . | TRBV12-3/TRBV12-4 | few | TRBJ1-1
TGTGCCAGCAGTTACTCGATCTTTTACGAGCAGTACTTC | CASSYSIFYEQYF | . | TRBV6-6 | . | TRBJ2-7
TGTGCCAGTAGTTCGGGACAGAGGATGTCCCAGCATTTT | CASSSGQRMSQHF | TRBD1 | TRBV19 | . | TRBJ1-5
TGTGCCAGTAGTAAGGGGGTGGGGATCTCTGGGGCCAACGTCCTGACTTTC | CASSKGVGISGANVLTF | . | TRBV19 | . | TRBJ2-6
TGTGCCAGCAGCTTGCCAGCGGGGGGGCCGAAAGAGACCCAGTACTTC | CASSLPAGGPKETQYF | TRBD2 | TRBV7-2 | . | TRBJ2-5
TGTGCCAGCAGCTTGCCGTCTAGCGCGCAGTATTTT | CASSLPSSAQYF | . | TRBV5-6 | few | TRBJ2-3
TGTGCCAGCAGTCCTACTAGAGATGGCTACACCTTC | CASSPTRDGYTF | . | TRBV6-5 | once | TRBJ1-2
TGTGCCAGCTCACCGGAGCTAGCGAACACCGGGGAGCTGTTTTTT | CASSPELANTGELFF | . | TRBV18 | once | TRBJ2-2
TGTGCCAGCAGCTTCCAGAGGGGGGTCGGGGAGACCCAGTACTTC | CASSFQRGVGETQYF | . | TRBV7-2 | . | TRBJ2-5
TGTGCCAGCAGCTTGGGGGACAGAAGAAATACGCAGTATTTT | CASSLGDRRNTQYF | TRBD1 | TRBV7-8 | . | TRBJ2-3
TGTGCCAGCAGTGGGACAGGGTCAGCGTTAGAGACCCAGTACTTC | CASSGTGSALETQYF | TRBD1 | TRBV6-1 | few | TRBJ2-5
TGTGCCAGCAGTTACCACGACGGATTCCAAGAGACCCAGTACTTC | CASSYHDGFQETQYF | . | TRBV6-2/TRBV6-3 | . | TRBJ2-5
TGTGCCAGCAGCTTAAGGCGGGAGGAGGCGGGTGAGCAGTTCTTC | CASSLRREEAGEQFF | TRBD2 | TRBV7-8 | few | TRBJ2-1
TGTGCCAGCAGTACGACAGGGAGTAACTATGGCTACACCTTC | CASSTTGSNYGYTF | TRBD1 | TRBV6-1 | . | TRBJ1-2
TGTGCCAGCAGTTACTCGGGGACAGGGGTTGAAAAACTGTTTTTT | CASSYSGTGVEKLFF | TRBD1 | TRBV6-5 | . | TRBJ1-4
TGTGCCAGCAGTGAAAGGATGGGGACACCGCAGTATTTT | CASSERMGTPQYF | . | TRBV6-1 | . | TRBJ2-3
TGTGCCAGCAGCTTAGGGGATAACCAAGAGACCCAGTACTTC | CASSLGDNQETQYF | . | TRBV7-9 | . | TRBJ2-5
TGTGCCAGCAGCCCGACTGGGGGGCCCTATGGCTACACCTTC | CASSPTGGPYGYTF | . | TRBV7-9 | . | TRBJ1-2
TGTGCCAGCAGCTCCGGACTAGCGGGAGACGGGTCAGATACGCAGTATTTT | CASSSGLAGDGSDTQYF | TRBD2 | TRBV7-2 | many | TRBJ2-3
TGTGCCAGCTCCCGGACCAGGGGGCTTTACGAGCAGTACTTC | CASSRTRGLYEQYF | TRBD1 | TRBV28 | . | TRBJ2-7
TGCGCCAGCAGCCAAGATAAGGCATCTACTGAAGCTTTCTTT | CASSQDKASTEAFF | . | TRBV4-3 | . | TRBJ1-1
TGTGCCAGCAGCCCGGACGGACACAATGAGCAGTTCTTC | CASSPDGHNEQFF | . | TRBV2 | few | TRBJ2-1
TGTGCCAGCAGTGGACAGGGTTCGGACTCTGGAAACACCATATATTTT | CASSGQGSDSGNTIYF | TRBD1 | TRBV6-1 | few | TRBJ1-3
TGTGCCAGCAGTTCTTGGGGACTCCACCTCTATCAGCCCCAGCATTTT | CASSSWGLHLYQPQHF | . | TRBV6-2/TRBV6-3 | few | TRBJ1-5
TGTGCCAGCAGCTTAGGGGTGACGGAGTTCTTC | CASSLGVTEFF | . | TRBV7-6 | . | TRBJ2-1
TGTGCCAGCAGTTACGGACAGGGTTACTCCTACGAGCAGTACTTC | CASSYGQGYSYEQYF | TRBD1 | TRBV6-5 | few | TRBJ2-7
TGTGCCACCAGCAGAGGGGAGGTCTTTCCTAACTATGGCTACACCTTC | CATSRGEVFPNYGYTF | . | TRBV15 | . | TRBJ1-2
TGTGCCAGCAGACACCCCGGGACAGGGCCAGATACGCAGTATTTT | CASRHPGTGPDTQYF | TRBD1 | TRBV6-1 | few | TRBJ2-3
TGTGCCAGCAGACTTCGGGACAGCGATGAGCAGTTCTTC | CASRLRDSDEQFF | TRBD1 | TRBV11-2 | . | TRBJ2-1
TGCGCCAGCAGCAGACAGCGGGAGGGCCCCGTCTACAATGAGCAGTTCTTC | CASSRQREGPVYNEQFF | TRBD2 | TRBV4-1 | . | TRBJ2-1
TGTGCCAGCAGCTTTCGGACGGCGAACACTGAAGCTTTCTTT | CASSFRTANTEAFF | . | TRBV5-4 | . | TRBJ1-1
TGTGCCAGCATGGGGACAGGGGGGGAAGAGACCCAGTACTTC | CASMGTGGEETQYF | TRBD1 | TRBV6-2/TRBV6-3 | . | TRBJ2-5
TGTGCCATCAGTGAACGTGGGTCTGGGGCCAACGTCCTGACTTTC | CAISERGSGANVLTF | . | TRBV10-3 | . | TRBJ2-6
TGTGCCATCAGTGAGCGTAACGTCTGGGAGACCCAGTACTTC | CAISERNVWETQYF | . | TRBV10-3 | . | TRBJ2-5
TGTGCCATTCAGGTCCGAGGCGATACGCAGTATTTT | CAIQVRGDTQYF | . | TRBV6-1 | . | TRBJ2-3